Listed here are 9 T cell receptor beta chains from one sample, sequenced in a study of OX40 agonist ivuxolimab in advanced cancers. Assay: immunoSEQ multiplex PCR; the TCRdb copy retains only in-frame clones and omits some. The profile shows tens of thousands of clones, about 90% of them singletons. The sequenced sample was CD4+ or CD8+ T cells sorted from blood, obtained in a trial of the OX40 agonist ivuxolimab. These receptors were collected from an adult with an advanced solid tumor such as melanoma, head and neck, liver or kidney cancer.

V is TRBV5-8 and J is TRBJ2-1; weak D call: TRBD2 (6 bases). Germline V gene data show CDR1 as SGHTS and CDR2 as YDEGEE. Trimming removed 4 bases at V and 3 bases at J, with 14 bases between. The CDR3 is 15 residues long. The CDR3 here is CASSLGTLNYNEQFF. DNA of the CDR3: TGTGCCAGCAGCCTCGGGACTCTCAACTACAATGAGCAGTTCTTC.

The chain is built from TRBV27 and TRBJ1-5; no clear D. V was shortened by 11 bases and J by 0 bases, with 14 bases between the two germline ends. The CDR3 extends over 14 amino acids. Per the germline V gene, CDR1 is MNHEY and CDR2 is SMNVEV (reference sequence). In DNA, the CDR3 is TGTGCCCAACTGGGAGCATATAGCAATCAGCCCCAGCATTTT. Translated: CAQLGAYSNQPQHF.

The rearrangement uses TRBV4-2 and TRBJ2-7, with 7 bases lining up with TRBD1. CDR1 is LGHNA, CDR2 YNFKEQ, per germline. V was clipped by 4 bases and J by 6 bases; unmatched bases: 9. CDR3 length equals 14 residues. The CDR3 reads CASSPRQGSFEQYF. The CDR3 DNA follows: TGTGCCAGCAGCCCGCGACAGGGATCGTTCGAGCAGTACTTC.

The J gene is TRBJ1-3, the V gene TRBV28; D not resolved. The length of the CDR3 is 15 residues. Trimming pared 5 bases from V and 0 bases from J, leaving 11 bases between. Germline V gene lookup returns CDR1 MDHEN and CDR2 SYDVKM. This CDR3 is CASSPSANSGNTIYF. The CDR3 region has the DNA TGTGCCAGCAGTCCGTCAGCGAACTCTGGAAACACCATATATTTT.

This chain joins TRBV13 and TRBJ1-3, with 7 nucleotides matching TRBD1. CDR3 length: 13 amino acids. Unmatched junction bases numbered 8, after V lost 6 bases and J lost 9 bases. Per the germline V gene, CDR1 is PRHDT and CDR2 is FYEKMQ (reference sequence). CDR3 DNA sequence: TGTGCCAGCAGTCCGACAGGGAGAGGCACCATATATTTT. This translates into CASSPTGRGTIYF.

CDR3 sequence: CASSHTGVNEAFF. The CDR3 nucleotides are TGTGCCAGCAGTCATACAGGGGTAAATGAAGCTTTCTTT. The chain carries TRBV6-6 and TRBJ1-1; 7 bases align to TRBD1. Germline assignment: CDR1 MNHNY and CDR2 SVGAGI (reference sequence). The CDR3 runs 13 residues. J gave up 7 bases and V 5 bases, and 7 bases lay outside the gene matches.

This clone was observed a few times. A read error is the likely source, as a far larger clone sits one nucleotide away. Other DNA sequences in the sample encode the same CDR3. The chain is built from TRBV11-2 and TRBJ1-1; D gene unclear. Germline V gives CDR1 SGHAT, CDR2 FQNNGV. This CDR3 is built from 14 residues. V lost 5 bases and J lost 1, with 11 bases in between. The CDR3 is CASSQESGNTEAFF. The CDR3 DNA sequence: TGTGCCAGCAGCCAAGAATCGGGGAACACTGAAGCTTTCTTT.

V and J are TRBV19 and TRBJ1-5; D is possibly TRBD1 (5 bases). Trimming cost V 5 bases and J 5 bases, with 19 bases left between them. Germline V gives CDR1 LNHDA, CDR2 SQIVND (reference sequence). The CDR3 is 16 residues long. As DNA, the CDR3 is TGTGCCAGTAGTCTTCCCGGGACGGGGGGTCATCAGCCCCAGCATTTT. This gives the protein CASSLPGTGGHQPQHF.

The J gene is TRBJ2-3, the V gene TRBV9, with 7 bases lining up with TRBD2. Germline V CDR1 and CDR2: SGDLS, YYNGEE. V trimming: 3 bases; J trimming: 0 bases; junction bases outside the gene matches: 7. The CDR3 length is 16 residues. The CDR3, as DNA: TGTGCCAGCAGCGGCGGGAGCGGGTCTAGCACAGATACGCAGTATTTT. Protein: CASSGGSGSSTDTQYF. Drawing the rest from reference TRBV9 and TRBJ2-3, the complete variable domain is DSGVTQTPKHLITATGQRVTLRCSPRSGDLSVYWYQQSLDQGLQFLIQYYNGEERAKGNILERFSAQQFPDLHSELNLSSLELGDSALYFCASSGGSGSSTDTQYFGPGTRLTVL.